Listed below are T cell receptor beta chains from one sample, sequenced in a study of blood T cell repertoires in COVID-19. Sequenced by immunoSEQ multiplex PCR; TCRdb stores in-frame clones only, minus some. The sample has approximately 300,000 clones; less than 85% are singletons. Sequenced input: PBMCs or T cells enriched from blood (not recorded which). The origin of the receptors is a woman aged 30 to 39 who had been exposed to COVID-19. The conserved cysteine and the conserved F or W are not part of the CDR3 here. The size field is filled for only some rows; it gives once, few, many or a size class.

ASSLFGLAGGEETQY TRBJ2-5 . TRBV5-1
ASSLRYGYT TRBJ1-2 once TRBV28
ATSTGGDSTTYEQY TRBJ2-7 . TRBV15
AWSVIRQGHTEAF TRBJ1-1 . TRBV30
ASSVGGADGNTIY TRBJ1-3 . TRBV9
ASIPDRGDEGYT TRBJ1-2 . TRBV28
ASSPLPGQGALGRTEAF TRBJ1-1 once TRBV7-9
AGIWTGLLSPLH TRBJ1-6 . TRBV30
ASTPGQGYNEQF TRBJ2-1 few TRBV5-1
ASSIRDTRNYEQY TRBJ2-7 . TRBV19
ASRSWGSNYGYT TRBJ1-2 . TRBV28
ASSFTGGADTEAF TRBJ1-1 once TRBV28
ASSSSGVIDTQY TRBJ2-3 . TRBV5-1
ASSPRENYGYT TRBJ1-2 . TRBV7-9
ASTGGTVNEKLF TRBJ1-4 . TRBV2
ASSLGQGIVGFYGYT TRBJ1-2 . TRBV11-3
ASSSPGQRGNTEAF TRBJ1-1 . TRBV6-5
ASSPRVAGGDEQF TRBJ2-1 many TRBV27
ASSPGGTAPITNYGYT TRBJ1-2 . TRBV19
ASRTTRLGANVLT TRBJ2-6 . TRBV28
ASSLGSGRRETQY TRBJ2-5 . TRBV7-2
ASSVGLDPLYNEQF TRBJ2-1 few TRBV9
ASRTANLSTTGEQY TRBJ2-7 . TRBV6-4
ASSPRLGLAVEF TRBJ2-1 . TRBV13
ASSLALRGRYQPQH TRBJ1-5 . TRBV7-8
ASSPPYTSPKSVEQY TRBJ2-7 . TRBV18
ASSPPTGFPPDTQY TRBJ2-3 . TRBV18
ASRAGNQPQH TRBJ1-5 . TRBV28
ASSAPRAGPANYGYT TRBJ1-2 . TRBV9